This TCR beta chain was obtained from a study of blood T cell repertoires in COVID-19. The table came from immunoSEQ multiplex PCR; TCRdb's copy has only in-frame clones and leaves some out. The table records about 220,000 clones, roughly 80% of them present only once. CDR1 and CDR2 from the germline V gene are SGHRS and YFSETQ. The CDR3 runs 13 residues. V lost 5 bases, J lost 5 bases, and 10 bases lay in between. The receptor's source is a woman aged 40 to 49 with acute COVID-19. The sequenced material came from PBMCs or T cells enriched from blood (not recorded which). The gene calls are TRBV5-1 and TRBJ2-2, with a tentative D call TRBD2 (5 bases). This CDR3 reads CASRVRETGELFF. Written as DNA, the CDR3 is TGCGCCAGCAGAGTTCGGGAAACCGGGGAGCTGTTTTTT.